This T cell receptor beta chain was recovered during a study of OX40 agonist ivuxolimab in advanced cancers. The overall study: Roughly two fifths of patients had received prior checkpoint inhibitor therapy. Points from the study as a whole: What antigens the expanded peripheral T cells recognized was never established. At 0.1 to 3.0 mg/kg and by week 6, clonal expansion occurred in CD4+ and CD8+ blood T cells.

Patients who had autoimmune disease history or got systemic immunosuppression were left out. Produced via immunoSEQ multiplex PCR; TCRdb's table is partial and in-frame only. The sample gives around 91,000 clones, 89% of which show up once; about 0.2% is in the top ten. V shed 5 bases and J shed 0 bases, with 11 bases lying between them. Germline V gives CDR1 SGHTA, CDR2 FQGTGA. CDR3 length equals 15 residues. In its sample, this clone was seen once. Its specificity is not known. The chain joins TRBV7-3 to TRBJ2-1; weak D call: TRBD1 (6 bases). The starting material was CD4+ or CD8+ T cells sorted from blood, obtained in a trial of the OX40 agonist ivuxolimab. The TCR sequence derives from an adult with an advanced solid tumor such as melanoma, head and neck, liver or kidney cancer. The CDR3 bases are TGTGCCAGCAGCGCAGGGGCCAGCTCCTACAATGAGCAGTTCTTC. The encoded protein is CASSAGASSYNEQFF. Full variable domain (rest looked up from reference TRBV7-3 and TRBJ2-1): GAGVSQTPSNKVTEKGKYVELRCDPISGHTALYWYRQSLGQGPEFLIYFQGTGAADDSGLPNDRFFAVRPEGSVSTLKIQRTERGDSAVYLCASSAGASSYNEQFFGPGTRLTVL.